Sequencing of this T cell receptor beta chain was carried out in a study of blood T cell repertoires in COVID-19. Study details: T cells, B-cell-depleted T cells, or PBMCs provided the cDNA or gDNA that served as material.

This clone came up once. In the original analysis: Reference gene primers were amplified, and this amplification served to estimate nucleated cell counts. Clones were sequenced by immunoSEQ multiplex PCR, and TCRdb holds only the in-frame ones, with some missing. The V and J calls and clone size are taken from that table; D and trimming were inferred from the DNA. The repertoire holds 140,000 to 150,000 clones, with approximately 80% as singletons. The clonotype comes from a woman aged 45-59 years with acute or convalescent COVID-19. Sequencing was done on a sample of peripheral blood.

The DNA of the CDR3 is TGTGCCGCAAGGGGGCGAAGCAATCAGCCCCAGCATTTT. Its translation is CAARGRSNQPQHF. This chain uses TRBV6-5 with TRBJ1-5; 7 nucleotides agree with TRBD1. The germline V gene encodes CDR1 MNHEY and CDR2 SVGAGI. This CDR3 has 13 amino acids. V trimming: 11 bases; J trimming: 1 base; junction bases outside the gene matches: 5.